These 23 T cell receptor beta chains were all obtained from the same sample, sequenced in a study of blood T cell repertoires in COVID-19. Only in-frame clones appear in the TCRdb table, and some are missing; sequencing was by immunoSEQ multiplex PCR. The sample yields roughly 20,000 clones, under 95% seen once. The sequenced sample was peripheral blood. The source of these receptors is a human donor in a cohort sampled during active COVID-19.

This CDR3 is CASSQDLARMTGAGANVLTF. The CDR3 nucleotides read TGCGCCAGCAGCCAAGATCTTGCTAGGATGACAGGGGCTGGGGCCAACGTCCTGACTTTC. The chain is built from TRBV4-1 and TRBJ2-6; 8 bases map to TRBD1. V shed 0 bases and J 2 bases; nucleotides not matched to a gene: 12. The CDR3 spans 20 residues. Germline loops: CDR1 MGHRA, CDR2 YSYEKL.

The chain couples TRBV4-2 to TRBJ2-1, with 7 bases matching TRBD1. The germline CDR1 and CDR2 sequences are LGHNA and YNFKEQ. The J segment lost 0 bases and the V segment lost 0 bases, leaving 2 bases of the junction unmatched. This CDR3 region has 16 residues. As DNA, the CDR3 is TGTGCCAGCAGCCAAGAAGGGACAGACTCCTACAATGAGCAGTTCTTC. Translated: CASSQEGTDSYNEQFF.

The gene calls are TRBV28 and TRBJ2-4; no firm D call. With 5 bases removed from V and 2 bases from J, the gap between germline ends came to 13 bases. CDR1 and CDR2 (germline): MDHEN, SYDVKM. This CDR3 has 15 residues. This CDR3 reads CASSPQINPKNIQYF. The CDR3 nucleotides read TGTGCCAGCAGTCCGCAGATAAATCCCAAAAACATTCAGTACTTC.

The rearrangement uses TRBV5-4 and TRBJ2-1, with D hard to call. The CDR3 is 13 residues long. Germline lookup yields CDR1 SGHNT and CDR2 YYREEE (reference sequence). V lost 6 bases and J lost 5, with 12 bases in between. CDR3 sequence reads: CASTVFLDNEQFF. CDR3 sequence (DNA): TGTGCCAGCACGGTCTTCCTAGACAATGAGCAGTTCTTC.

V is TRBV5-5 and J is TRBJ1-1; D possibly corresponds to TRBD1 (5 bases). With 0 bases removed from V and 1 base from J, the gap between germline ends came to 13 bases. The CDR3 covers 16 residues. Germline V gene sequence: CDR1 SGHKS, CDR2 YYEKEE (reference sequence). Here the CDR3 reads CASSLAGDRRNTEAFF. The CDR3 nucleotides are TGTGCCAGCAGCTTGGCCGGTGACAGACGGAACACTGAAGCTTTCTTT.

In this sample, this clone turned up once. V usage is TRBV3-1 (or the pseudogene TRBV3-2) and J usage is TRBJ2-3; D uncertain. Looked up from germline, CDR1 is LGHDT and CDR2 is YNNKEL (reference sequence). Trimming removed 0 bases from V and 0 bases from J, with 7 bases in between. The CDR3 extends over 15 amino acids. Written as DNA, the CDR3 is TGTGCCAGCAGCCAAGATCCCGTTAGCACAGATACGCAGTATTTT. Translated: CASSQDPVSTDTQYF.

V is TRBV2 and J is TRBJ1-6; D not certain. This CDR3 has 13 residues. CDR1 is SNHLY and CDR2 is FYNNEI in the germline V gene. The V gene lost 7 bases and the J gene lost 6 bases, with 10 bases spanning the gap. CDR3 nucleotide sequence: TGTGCCAGCACCCGAAGCCCTAATTCACCCCTCCACTTT. Amino acid sequence: CASTRSPNSPLHF.

The rearrangement joins TRBV9 to TRBJ2-7; TRBD1 is a possible D gene (5 bases). Germline V gene sequence: CDR1 SGDLS, CDR2 YYNGEE. This CDR3 has 13 amino acids. V lost 4 bases to trimming and J lost 5 bases, with 13 bases between them. The CDR3 coding sequence is TGTGCCAGCAGCCTCAGGGCTCGGGACGAGCAGTACTTC. Encoded protein: CASSLRARDEQYF. Looking up the rest from reference TRBV9 and TRBJ2-7 gives the full variable domain: DSGVTQTPKHLITATGQRVTLRCSPRSGDLSVYWYQQSLDQGLQFLIQYYNGEERAKGNILERFSAQQFPDLHSELNLSSLELGDSALYFCASSLRARDEQYFGPGTRLTVT.

This clone was observed a single time. The V and J genes are TRBV11-2 and TRBJ2-5, with a weak D call TRBD2 (7 bases). The CDR3 contains 13 residues. The germline V and J ends were trimmed by 5 bases and 7 bases, with 14 bases remaining between them. From germline, CDR1 is SGHAT and CDR2 FQNNGV. CDR3 bases: TGTGCCAGCAGCGCGGGGGCCCGGTGGACCCAGTACTTC. Translation: CASSAGARWTQYF.

V gene TRBV6-6 combines with J gene TRBJ2-7, with D possibly TRBD2 on 6 matching bases. The CDR3 spans 12 residues. The ends were cut back, 5 bases at V and 3 bases at J, with 8 bases in the middle. Germline values: CDR1 MNHNY, CDR2 SVGAGI (reference sequence). The CDR3 reads CASSRGVYEQYF. In DNA, the CDR3 is TGTGCCAGCAGTCGCGGGGTCTACGAGCAGTACTTC.

The gene calls are TRBV19 and TRBJ2-4; the D is unclear. The CDR3 has 12 amino acids. V lost 5 bases and J lost 9, with 11 bases in between. Germline values: CDR1 LNHDA, CDR2 SQIVND (reference sequence). The CDR3 sequence is CASSSSSGIQYF. The CDR3 nucleotides are TGTGCCAGTAGTTCTTCTTCAGGCATTCAGTACTTC.

This chain uses TRBV9 with TRBJ2-7, with 11 bases that match TRBD1. Looked up from germline, CDR1 is SGDLS and CDR2 is YYNGEE. The CDR3 length is 15 residues. V shed 2 bases, J shed 0 bases, and the junction held 1 base outside the gene matches. In nucleotides, the CDR3 is TGTGCCAGCAGCGTCGGGACAGGGGGCTCCTACGAGCAGTACTTC. The encoded protein is CASSVGTGGSYEQYF.

The chain recombines TRBV3-1 (or the pseudogene TRBV3-2) with TRBJ2-1; 12 bases are a match to TRBD2. The V gene's germline CDR1 is LGHDT and CDR2 YNNKEL (reference sequence). Losses at the gene ends were 4 bases for V and 7 bases for J; bases not matched to a gene: 5. The CDR3 has 15 amino acids. The CDR3 sequence: CASSRGLAGLNEQFF. The CDR3 region has the DNA TGTGCCAGCAGCCGTGGACTAGCGGGGTTAAATGAGCAGTTCTTC.

A few counts support this clone. V gene TRBV7-8 combines with J gene TRBJ1-5, with a tentative D call TRBD1 (5 bases). The CDR3 extends over 14 amino acids. Trimming cost V 2 bases and J 1 base, with 6 bases left between them. Germline CDR1 SGHVS, CDR2 FQNEAQ. This CDR3 is CASSLRGSNQPQHF. In nucleotides, the CDR3 is TGTGCCAGCAGCTTACGGGGGAGCAATCAGCCCCAGCATTTT. The full variable domain, its missing parts supplied by reference TRBV7-8 and TRBJ1-5, is GAGVSQSPRYKVAKRGQDVALRCDPISGHVSLFWYQQALGQGPEFLTYFQNEAQLDKSGLPSDRFFAERPEGSVSTLKIQRTQQEDSAVYLCASSLRGSNQPQHFGDGTRLSIL.

This clone was found once. V is TRBV23-1 and J is TRBJ2-7; D not certain. TRBV23-1 carries the ORF label, with uncertain function. The CDR3 sequence is 16 residues long. The V end was cut by 0 bases, the J end by 0 bases, with 12 bases between. In nucleotides, the CDR3 is TGCGCCAGCAGTCAATCGGCCCCCAAGAACTCCTACGAGCAGTACTTC. It specifies CASSQSAPKNSYEQYF.

The rearrangement joins TRBV6-5 to TRBJ1-1, with TRBD1 as a possible D gene (6 bases). V was clipped by 6 bases and J by 8 bases, with 16 bases between them. Germline CDR1 is MNHEY and CDR2 is SVGAGI. CDR3 length equals 13 residues. The CDR3 loop reads CASSNSGTREAFF. The CDR3 nucleotides read TGTGCCAGCAGCAATTCCGGGACAAGAGAAGCTTTCTTT.

This chain links TRBV6-1 with TRBJ1-1, with D uncertain. Germline-derived CDR1 and CDR2 are MNHNS and SASEGT. This CDR3 comprises 15 residues. V lost 2 bases to trimming and J lost 1 base, with 11 bases between them. CDR3 DNA sequence: TGTGCCAGCAGTGAAAATTTTGTTAAGAACACTGAAGCTTTCTTT. It is translated as CASSENFVKNTEAFF.

The chain employs TRBV4-3 and TRBJ2-2; a weak D match, TRBD1 (5 bases). There are 16 residues in the CDR3. V shed 0 bases and J shed 0 bases, with 8 bases lying between them. CDR1 is LGHNA, CDR2 YSLEER, per germline. The CDR3 protein is CASSQEQGTNTGELFF. For the CDR3, the DNA is TGCGCCAGCAGCCAAGAGCAGGGTACGAACACCGGGGAGCTGTTTTTT.

The chain couples TRBV5-1 to TRBJ2-3, with D hard to call. Germline CDR1 and CDR2: SGHRS and YFSETQ. Deletions cut 6 bases from V and 2 bases from J, with 10 bases between. The CDR3 is 13 residues long. The CDR3, as DNA: TGCGCCAGCAACCCACTCCTCACAGATACGCAGTATTTT. Translation: CASNPLLTDTQYF. Full variable domain (outside the CDR3, taken from reference TRBV5-1 and TRBJ2-3): KAGVTQTPRYLIKTRGQQVTLSCSPISGHRSVSWYQQTPGQGLQFLFEYFSETQRNKGNFPGRFSGRQFSNSRSEMNVSTLELGDSALYLCASNPLLTDTQYFGPGTRLTVL.

This chain uses TRBV5-1 with TRBJ1-5; maybe TRBD1 (5 bases). The CDR3 is made up of 16 amino acids. Trimming took off 0 bases at V and 4 bases at J, with 14 bases between the two ends. Germline V gene sequence: CDR1 SGHRS, CDR2 YFSETQ. CDR3 DNA: TGCGCCAGCAGCTTGGCGGGAGGGGCCCAAAATCAGCCCCAGCATTTT. It specifies CASSLAGGAQNQPQHF.

The J gene is TRBJ1-5, the V gene TRBV6-2 or TRBV6-3; TRBD1 might be the D (6 bases). Per the germline V gene, CDR1 is MNHEY and CDR2 is SVGEGT. CDR3 length equals 16 residues. Trimming removed 2 bases from V and 0 bases from J, with 11 bases in between. The CDR3 nucleotides are TGTGCCAGCAGTTACCCGCGGACAGATAGCAATCAGCCCCAGCATTTT. Translation gives CASSYPRTDSNQPQHF.

V is TRBV4-2 and J is TRBJ2-3; 11 bases are shared with TRBD2. Germline V lookup: CDR1 LGHNA, CDR2 YNFKEQ. The V segment lost 1 base and the J segment 3 bases; nucleotides outside the gene matches: 3. The CDR3 has 16 amino acids. CDR3 nucleotide sequence: TGTGCCAGCAGCCAAGTCCTAGCGGGAGGAACAGATACGCAGTATTTT. Translated: CASSQVLAGGTDTQYF.

V and J are TRBV10-3 and TRBJ2-2, with 7 bases lining up with TRBD1. Germline-derived CDR1 and CDR2 are ENHRY and SYGVKD. The trim removed 5 bases at V and 6 bases at J, leaving 6 bases unmatched. CDR3 length: 14 amino acids. CDR3 region: CAISRQGLSGELFF. The CDR3 DNA reads TGTGCCATCAGTAGACAGGGTTTGTCCGGGGAGCTGTTTTTT.